Shown below are 17 T cell receptor beta chains from a single sample sequenced in a study of T cell responses to AZD1222 COVID-19 vaccine. Assay: immunoSEQ multiplex PCR; the TCRdb copy retains only in-frame clones and omits some. The profile covers 140,000 to 150,000 clones, with more than 80% appearing a single time and around 1.5% taken by the ten largest. This specimen was peripheral blood, taken on day 0 of AZD1222 vaccination. The receptors derive from an adult in good health.

This clone appeared a single time. This chain uses TRBV27 with TRBJ1-1; 8 bases line up with TRBD1. CDR3 size: 14 residues. V was clipped by 3 bases and J by 5 bases; unmatched bases: 5. CDR1 and CDR2 (germline): MNHEY, SMNVEV (reference sequence). CDR3 protein: CASSLRQGTTEAFF. For the CDR3, the DNA is TGTGCCAGCAGTTTGAGACAGGGGACAACTGAAGCTTTCTTT.

The chain joins TRBV5-5 to TRBJ2-7; maybe TRBD2 (6 bases). V lost 0 bases to trimming and J lost 4 bases, with 14 bases between them. This CDR3 spans 15 amino acids. CDR1 is SGHKS and CDR2 is YYEKEE in the germline V gene (reference sequence). CDR3 region: CASSLVPLASYEQYF. The CDR3 bases are TGTGCCAGCAGCTTGGTTCCCCTAGCGAGTTACGAGCAGTACTTC.

A single count supports this clone. DNA for the CDR3: TGCGCCAGCAGCGAAACCCACAGGGGACAGAACAATGAGCAGTTCTTC. It is translated as CASSETHRGQNNEQFF. V and J are TRBV4-1 and TRBJ2-1, with 7 bases fitting TRBD1. V gave up 5 bases and J gave up 5 bases; unmatched junction bases: 12. There are 16 residues in the CDR3. The germline CDR1 and CDR2 sequences are MGHRA and YSYEKL.

The chain has TRBV6-6 and TRBJ2-3; TRBD2 agrees at 14 bases. The CDR3 loop spans 16 amino acids. V was clipped by 4 bases and J by 4 bases; unmatched bases: 4. CDR1 MNHNY and CDR2 SVGAGI come from the germline V gene (reference sequence). The DNA for the CDR3 is TGTGCCAGCAGTTGGGGGACTAGCGGGAGTGCAGATACGCAGTATTTT. This gives the protein CASSWGTSGSADTQYF.

V gene TRBV7-9 combines with J gene TRBJ1-3; TRBD1 matches at 7 bases. This CDR3 is built from 17 residues. V was clipped by 4 bases and J by 5 bases; unmatched bases: 14. CDR1 and CDR2 from the germline V gene are SEHNR and FQNEAQ (reference sequence). Here the CDR3 reads CASSSGPGGESRNTIYF. CDR3 sequence (DNA): TGTGCCAGCAGCTCGGGGCCAGGGGGAGAGTCGAGAAACACCATATATTTT.

The J gene is TRBJ2-3, the V gene TRBV7-2, with a possible D match to TRBD2 (5 bases). V lost 1 base, J lost 0 bases, and 5 bases lay in between. Germline CDR1 is SGHTA and CDR2 is FQGNSA. The length of the CDR3 is 14 residues. CDR3 in amino acids: CASSLGTSTDTQYF. The CDR3 nucleotides read TGTGCCAGCAGCTTAGGGACTAGCACAGATACGCAGTATTTT.

This sequence joins TRBV5-1 and TRBJ1-1; D not certain. Germline CDR1 and CDR2: SGHRS and YFSETQ. CDR3 length equals 13 residues. V was cut by 4 bases and J by 1 base, with 8 bases left in between. Written as DNA, the CDR3 is TGCGCCAGCAGCCCCGCTTGGAACACTGAAGCTTTCTTT. This codes for CASSPAWNTEAFF.

The chain has TRBV6-5 and TRBJ1-1, with 7 bases lining up with TRBD1. The CDR3 extends over 13 amino acids. With 5 bases clipped from V and 7 bases from J, the junction kept 7 bases outside the gene matches. CDR1 and CDR2 (germline): MNHEY, SVGAGI. The CDR3 protein is CASSRDSRYEAFF. DNA for the CDR3: TGTGCCAGCAGTCGGGACAGTCGATATGAAGCTTTCTTT.

The CDR3 DNA follows: TGTGCCAGTAGTCCGATCCGGGTCGGGGGGAGAACAGATACGCAGTATTTT. Amino acids: CASSPIRVGGRTDTQYF. The chain links TRBV19 to TRBJ2-3; 7 bases fit TRBD2. The germline CDR1 and CDR2 sequences are LNHDA and SQIVND (reference sequence). This CDR3 region has 17 residues. The junction had 14 bases not matched to a gene; V was cut back by 5 bases and J by 3 bases.

This clone was found once. This sequence joins TRBV2 and TRBJ2-6; D gene ambiguous. V dropped 7 bases and J dropped 3 bases, with 1 base sitting between them. The CDR3 is made up of 11 amino acids. From germline, CDR1 is SNHLY and CDR2 FYNNEI. In DNA form, the CDR3 reads TGTGCCAGCATTGGGGCCAACGTCCTGACTTTC. Translated, it gives CASIGANVLTF.

The J gene is TRBJ2-7, the V gene TRBV5-5, with 9 bases that match TRBD2. The length of the CDR3 is 16 residues. Trimming cost V 2 bases and J 0 bases; bases outside gene matches: 6. Germline lookup yields CDR1 SGHKS and CDR2 YYEKEE (reference sequence). The CDR3 loop reads CASSLSVAGDSYEQYF. Here the CDR3 DNA reads TGTGCCAGCAGCTTAAGCGTAGCGGGGGACTCCTACGAGCAGTACTTC.

The chain recombines TRBV7-2 with TRBJ1-5; 10 bases agree with TRBD1. V was pared by 7 bases and J by 3 bases, with 6 bases of the junction left unmatched. CDR3 length: 15 residues. The germline V gene has CDR1 SGHTA and CDR2 FQGNSA. CDR3 region: CASTIGTGVNQPQHF. The CDR3 bases are TGTGCCAGCACGATAGGGACAGGGGTCAATCAGCCCCAGCATTTT. The full variable domain, completed using reference TRBV7-2 and TRBJ1-5, is GAGVSQSPSNKVTEKGKDVELRCDPISGHTALYWYRQSLGQGLEFLIYFQGNSAPDKSGLPSDRFSAERTGGSVSTLTIQRTQQEDSAVYLCASTIGTGVNQPQHFGDGTRLSIL.

V usage is TRBV6-1 and J usage is TRBJ2-3; D gene ambiguous. The germline CDR1 and CDR2 sequences are MNHNS and SASEGT. The CDR3 spans 12 residues. V was shortened by 7 bases and J by 4 bases, with 9 bases between the two germline ends. CDR3 coding DNA: TGTGCCAGCAAGTTACGGGCAGATACGCAGTATTTT. It codes for CASKLRADTQYF.

This rearrangement joins TRBV6-5 to TRBJ2-3; a weak D match, TRBD2 (6 bases). Trimming shortened V by 0 bases and J by 8 bases, and 6 bases separated the two germline ends. This CDR3 comprises 12 residues. CDR1 is MNHEY and CDR2 is SVGAGI in the germline V gene. CDR3 nucleotide sequence: TGTGCCAGCAGTTACTCGGGGGGTACGCAGTATTTT. It encodes CASSYSGGTQYF.

The rearrangement links TRBV2 to TRBJ1-3; TRBD1 matches 7 bases. Germline V gene data show CDR1 as SNHLY and CDR2 as FYNNEI. After removal of 3 bases from V and 4 bases from J, the junction contained 9 bases not matched to a gene. CDR3 length: 16 residues. CDR3 sequence: CASSEWGQTKGNTIYF. In nucleotides, the CDR3 is TGTGCCAGCAGTGAGTGGGGACAGACTAAAGGAAACACCATATATTTT.

This clone was observed a few times. The genes are TRBV7-9 and TRBJ2-5; possible D gene TRBD2, 7 bases. Looked up from germline, CDR1 is SEHNR and CDR2 is FQNEAQ (reference sequence). This CDR3 has 19 amino acids. V gave up 5 bases and J gave up 5 bases, with 30 bases separating them. In DNA, the CDR3 is TGTGCCAGCAGCAATAGTCGTCGCGGGGGCCCCCCGACTAGGGAGACCCAGTACTTC. Protein sequence: CASSNSRRGGPPTRETQYF.

CDR3 sequence reads: CAWSVVGSTEAFF. The CDR3 DNA sequence: TGTGCCTGGAGTGTGGTGGGTTCGACTGAAGCTTTCTTT. The chain couples TRBV30 to TRBJ1-1; D unresolved. Germline values: CDR1 GTSNPN, CDR2 SVGIG (reference sequence). This CDR3 region has 13 residues. V lost 0 bases and J lost 5, with 10 bases in between.